This TCR beta chain was identified in a study of T cells in Graves' hyperthyroidism and ophthalmopathy. Amplification targeted TCR beta CDR3 regions from RNA transcripts. First-round RT-PCR with HTBI primers amplified the TCR CDR3 region. TCRdb itself ran the multiplex PCR reads through MiXCR, one entry per CDR3 protein. The sample consists of hundreds of thousands of distinct CDR3 sequences, 15% to 20% of them appearing once. This CDR3 is 14 amino acids long. Germline loops: CDR1 KGHDR, CDR2 SFDVKD. V gave up 5 bases and J gave up 7 bases, with 14 bases separating them. The sequence came from a woman aged 55-70 years with Graves' ophthalmopathy. The gene calls are TRBV24-1 and TRBJ2-1; weak D call: TRBD2 (6 bases). Material: blood. CDR3 sequence (DNA): TGTGCCACCAGTGGGCCGGGAGCAAGAAATGAGCAGTTCTTC. This codes for CATSGPGARNEQFF.